The 14 T cell receptor beta chains below all came from one sample that was sequenced in a study of T cell repertoires in cytomegalovirus infection. TCRdb called the reads again in MiXCR, with one record for every CDR3 protein. The profile shows approximately 700,000 distinct CDR3 sequences, 35% of them singletons. The sequencing input was PBMCs. The source of these receptors is a human donor in good health (CMV status not recorded). Some clones in this sample may be carry-over from other donors' samples.

This sequence joins TRBV29-1 and TRBJ2-2; no firm D call. Trimming shortened V by 3 bases and J by 6 bases, and 5 bases separated the two germline ends. The CDR3 covers 11 residues. Germline V CDR1 and CDR2: SQVTM, ANQGSEA. Here the CDR3 reads CSVDGAGELFF. The CDR3 DNA reads as TGCAGCGTTGATGGCGCCGGGGAGCTGTTTTTT.

Of note for this clonotype: A read error may be the cause here, since a much bigger clone is one base away. V and J are TRBV7-8 and TRBJ1-5; TRBD1 might be the D (5 bases). The germline CDR1 and CDR2 sequences are SGHVS and FQNEAQ. This CDR3 region has 14 residues. The DNA of the CDR3 is TGTGCCATCAGCTTAGGGGCCTACAATCAGCCCCAGCATTTT. Its translation is CAISLGAYNQPQHF.

The table lists this clonotype with a few counts. The chain uses TRBV7-9 and TRBJ2-7, with a possible D match to TRBD2 (5 bases). There are 12 residues in the CDR3. Deletions cut 1 base from V and 11 bases from J, with 12 bases between. Germline V gene data show CDR1 as SEHNR and CDR2 as FQNEAQ (reference sequence). This CDR3 is CASSLEDLKKYF. DNA for the CDR3: TGTGCCAGCAGCTTAGAGGACTTGAAGAAGTACTTC.

In this sample, this clonotype turned up a few times. The chain combines TRBV28 with TRBJ2-3, with D hard to call. The CDR3 consists of 16 residues. CDR1 and CDR2 (germline): MDHEN, SYDVKM. V dropped 2 bases and J dropped 0 bases, with 12 bases sitting between them. CDR3 DNA: TGTGCCAGCAGTTTAAATCCAAGCCTTAGCACAGATACGCAGTATTTT. Its translation: CASSLNPSLSTDTQYF.

The chain links TRBV11-2 to TRBJ1-5, with no clear D. Trimming took off 1 base at V and 6 bases at J, with 22 bases between the two ends. The CDR3 totals 18 residues. Germline lookup yields CDR1 SGHAT and CDR2 FQNNGV. CDR3 residues: CASSLVVGRQVRTQPQHF. The CDR3, as DNA: TGTGCCAGCAGCTTAGTGGTAGGGCGGCAGGTAAGGACTCAGCCCCAGCATTTT.

This clonotype was counted a single time. Here the CDR3 reads CASRRVGRPYNEQFF. The DNA of the CDR3 is TGTGCCAGCAGGCGTGTAGGCCGCCCCTACAATGAGCAGTTCTTC. The chain uses TRBV7-2 and TRBJ2-1; D is unclear. The CDR3 totals 15 residues. Germline-derived CDR1 and CDR2 are SGHTA and FQGNSA. V dropped 6 bases and J dropped 2 bases, with 14 bases sitting between them.

This clonotype has at least ten counts. The J gene is TRBJ2-1, the V gene TRBV6-1, with TRBD1 as a possible D gene (5 bases). The CDR3 runs to 13 residues. V was pared by 6 bases and J by 4 bases, with 10 bases between. Germline values: CDR1 MNHNS, CDR2 SASEGT. The CDR3: CASSKNRYNEQFF. The DNA of the CDR3 is TGTGCCAGCAGCAAGAACAGGTACAATGAGCAGTTCTTC.

J is TRBJ2-2 and V is TRBV24-1, with unresolved D. The CDR3 consists of 14 residues. Trimming shortened V by 0 bases and J by 3 bases, and 4 bases separated the two germline ends. Germline V CDR1 and CDR2: KGHDR, SFDVKD. The CDR3 here is CATSDLSHTGELFF. In nucleotides, the CDR3 is TGTGCCACCAGTGATTTGTCTCACACCGGGGAGCTGTTTTTT.

This chain connects TRBV20-1 to TRBJ2-7, with TRBD2 matching over 16 bases. Germline values: CDR1 DFQATT, CDR2 SNEGSKA (reference sequence). With V trimmed by 5 bases and J by 5 bases, 9 bases remained unmatched. The CDR3 is 16 residues long. DNA for the CDR3: TGCAGTGCTGATGCCGGGACTAGCGGGGGGGCAGACGAGCAGTACTTC. This encodes CSADAGTSGGADEQYF.

V and J are TRBV28 and TRBJ2-3, with 12 positions matching TRBD2. The CDR3 sequence is 17 residues long. Germline CDR1 and CDR2: MDHEN and SYDVKM. The junction had 6 bases not matched to a gene; V was cut back by 4 bases and J by 1 base. The CDR3 DNA reads as TGTGCCAGCAGTTCTGCCTGGACTAGCGGGGGCACAGATACGCAGTATTTT. Translated, it gives CASSSAWTSGGTDTQYF.

This clonotype turned up a few times. CDR3: CSARPSTLNTGELFF. CDR3 nucleotides: TGCAGTGCTAGACCGTCGACTCTGAACACCGGGGAGCTGTTTTTT. The rearrangement joins TRBV20-1 to TRBJ2-2; D remains unclear. V was pared by 2 bases and J by 1 base, with 11 bases between. Looked up from germline, CDR1 is DFQATT and CDR2 is SNEGSKA (reference sequence). The CDR3 extends over 15 amino acids.

The CDR3 DNA reads TGTGCCAGCAGTCAACGACTAGCGTCCTCCTACGAGCAGTACTTC. It codes for CASSQRLASSYEQYF. V usage is TRBV12-3 or TRBV12-4 and J usage is TRBJ2-7; TRBD2 agrees at 8 bases. CDR3 length: 15 residues. V lost 5 bases and J lost 0; bases outside the gene matches: 6.

This clonotype was recorded a few times. The chain is built from TRBV2 and TRBJ1-2; D uncertain. This CDR3 contains 14 residues. Germline CDR1 and CDR2: SNHLY and FYNNEI. Trimming pared 6 bases from V and 5 bases from J, leaving 16 bases between. The DNA of the CDR3 is TGTGCCAGCAGCCGCGAGGCACCGTCTTATGGCTACACCTTC. It encodes CASSREAPSYGYTF. Together with reference TRBV2 and TRBJ1-2, the CDR3 gives the full variable domain: EPEVTQTPSHQVTQMGQEVILRCVPISNHLYFYWYRQILGQKVEFLVSFYNNEISEKSEIFDDQFSVERPDGSNFTLKIRSTKLEDSAMYFCASSREAPSYGYTFGSGTRLTVV.

This clonotype was detected a few times. The J gene is TRBJ1-2, the V gene TRBV11-2, with TRBD1 as a possible D gene (5 bases). Germline values: CDR1 SGHAT, CDR2 FQNNGV. V was cut by 6 bases and J by 4 bases, with 15 bases left in between. The CDR3 covers 14 residues. CDR3 DNA sequence: TGTGCCAGCAGTTCCACAGGACTTGGCTATGGCTACACCTTC. Translation: CASSSTGLGYGYTF.